This is a list of T cell receptor beta chains from one sample in a study of T cells in Graves' hyperthyroidism and ophthalmopathy. MiXCR, applied by TCRdb to the multiplex PCR reads, yields one record per CDR3 protein. This table has some 500,000 distinct CDR3 sequences, roughly 24% appearing once. The sample taken for sequencing was blood. The receptor set was obtained from a woman in her twenties or thirties with Graves' ophthalmopathy. Each CDR3 is given with its conserved first and last residue. The order of the fields is V gene, D gene, clone size, J gene, CDR3 protein, CDR3 DNA. A D gene is named only where the DNA matches it firmly. Size is stated for part of the rows, as once, few or many counts, or as a class when the clone is expanded.

TRBV12-3/TRBV12-4	TRBD1	.	TRBJ1-3	CASSYRGHGNTIYF	TGTGCCAGCAGCTACAGGGGGCACGGAAACACCATATATTTT
TRBV6-2/TRBV6-3	.	many	TRBJ1-5	CASTQPLTSQPQHF	TGTGCCAGCACACAACCATTAACAAGCCAGCCCCAGCATTTT
TRBV15	.	.	TRBJ1-2	CATSNRTPINYGYTF	TGTGCCACCAGCAACCGGACGCCCATAAACTATGGCTACACCTTC
TRBV12-3/TRBV12-4	.	many	TRBJ1-2	CASRADMWQAHYGYTF	TGTGCCAGCCGGGCCGATATGTGGCAGGCCCACTATGGCTACACCTTC
TRBV30	.	few	TRBJ1-3	CAWSRYVVGTSLEAGNTIYF	TGTGCCTGGAGTCGGTATGTAGTCGGGACGTCTCTCGAGGCTGGAAACACCATATATTTT
TRBV12-5	.	many	TRBJ2-2	CASGLMGGGAGTGELFF	TGTGCTAGTGGTTTGATGGGCGGGGGCGCCGGGACCGGGGAGCTGTTTTTT
TRBV6-5	TRBD1	many	TRBJ1-1	CASSYNTGGFSTEAFF	TGTGCCAGCAGTTACAACACAGGGGGCTTCAGCACTGAAGCTTTCTTT
TRBV30	.	many	TRBJ2-6	CAWSPPGPSGANVLTF	TGTGCCTGGAGTCCGCCGGGGCCCTCTGGGGCCAACGTCCTGACTTTC
TRBV30	.	many	TRBJ2-5	CAWIDWTQETQYF	TGTGCCTGGATTGACTGGACCCAAGAGACCCAGTACTTC
TRBV7-8	TRBD2	.	TRBJ2-2	CASTRRGGGELFF	TGTGCCAGCACTCGGCGGGGGGGCGGGGAGCTGTTTTTT
TRBV20-1	.	many	TRBJ2-5	CSARDYDGTVGETQYF	TGCAGTGCTAGAGACTATGATGGCACGGTGGGTGAGACCCAGTACTTC
TRBV7-2	.	.	TRBJ2-7	CASSPDWPAYEQYF	TGTGCCAGCAGCCCCGACTGGCCGGCCTACGAGCAGTACTTC
TRBV4-1	.	.	TRBJ1-2	CASSHQGNYGYTF	TGCGCCAGCAGCCACCAGGGGAACTATGGCTACACCTTC
TRBV27	.	many	TRBJ1-2	CATKAGTNYGYTF	TGTGCCACCAAAGCGGGGACTAACTATGGCTACACCTTC
TRBV29-1	TRBD2	many	TRBJ2-7	CSVVGGYEQYF	TGCAGCGTTGTCGGGGGGTACGAGCAGTACTTC
TRBV6-5	TRBD1	many	TRBJ1-3	CASSYGTASLSGNTIYF	TGTGCCAGCAGTTACGGGACAGCCAGTCTCTCTGGAAACACCATATATTTT
TRBV6-1	TRBD2	few	TRBJ2-7	CASSEGLAGGSPSEQYF	TGTGCCAGCAGTGAGGGACTAGCGGGGGGCAGTCCGAGCGAGCAGTACTTC
TRBV9	.	few	TRBJ1-5	CASSVDGANQPQHF	TGTGCCAGCAGCGTAGACGGGGCCAATCAGCCCCAGCATTTT
TRBV4-1	.	.	TRBJ1-1	CASSRGGVEAFF	TGCGCCAGCAGCCGCGGAGGAGTTGAAGCTTTCTTT
TRBV13	TRBD2	many	TRBJ2-7	CASSLRRGGYEQYF	TGTGCCAGCAGCTTACGGCGGGGGGGCTACGAGCAGTACTTC
TRBV20-1	TRBD1	.	TRBJ2-7	CSASGQGGELKEQYF	TGCAGTGCATCTGGACAGGGCGGGGAACTAAAGGAGCAGTACTTC
TRBV20-1	TRBD1	few	TRBJ2-5	CSARPRTGNVETQYF	TGCAGTGCTAGACCCCGGACAGGGAATGTCGAGACCCAGTACTTC
TRBV7-6	.	many	TRBJ2-5	CASSLMTYQGETQYF	TGTGCCAGCAGCCTTATGACCTACCAGGGGGAGACCCAGTACTTC
TRBV6-5	.	.	TRBJ2-5	CASSYQVSETQYF	TGTGCCAGCAGTTACCAGGTTTCCGAGACCCAGTACTTC
TRBV12-3/TRBV12-4	TRBD1	few	TRBJ1-1	CASGTPGAGGTEAFF	TGTGCCAGCGGAACACCTGGAGCAGGGGGCACTGAAGCTTTCTTT
TRBV6-5	.	many	TRBJ1-5	CASSSLSSNQPQHF	TGTGCCAGCAGTTCCCTTTCTAGCAATCAGCCCCAGCATTTT
TRBV20-1	.	.	TRBJ2-5	CSAKGPRAQYF	TGCAGTGCTAAAGGCCCCCGGGCCCAGTACTTC
TRBV4-1	TRBD1	.	TRBJ1-5	CASSPGTGGSNLDQPQHF	TGCGCCAGCAGCCCCGGGACAGGGGGGAGTAACCTAGATCAGCCCCAGCATTTT
TRBV6-5	.	many	TRBJ1-1	CASTVVTLNTEAFF	TGTGCCAGCACCGTTGTTACCTTGAACACTGAAGCTTTCTTT
TRBV12-3/TRBV12-4	.	.	TRBJ1-1	CASSLFGRVNAEAFF	TGTGCCAGCAGTTTATTTGGCAGGGTGAACGCTGAAGCTTTCTTT
TRBV6-2/TRBV6-3	.	many	TRBJ2-5	CASSYSETQYF	TGTGCCAGCAGTTACTCGGAGACCCAGTACTTC
TRBV20-1	.	few	TRBJ2-7	CSATLAPKHYEQYF	TGCAGTGCAACCCTAGCGCCCAAGCACTACGAGCAGTACTTC
TRBV29-1	.	.	TRBJ2-2	CSAVGQGRTGELFF	TGCAGCGCCGTAGGGCAGGGTCGAACCGGGGAGCTGTTTTTT
TRBV5-1	.	.	TRBJ1-5	CASSLEGSGSGQPQHF	TGCGCCAGCAGCTTGGAAGGCTCCGGGTCGGGACAGCCCCAGCATTTT
TRBV5-1	.	few	TRBJ2-7	CASSLVPGLEYEQYF	TGCGCCAGCAGCTTGGTCCCGGGACTGGAGTACGAGCAGTACTTC
TRBV24-1	TRBD1	.	TRBJ1-2	CATSGATGQGGYTF	TGTGCCACCAGTGGGGCCACAGGACAGGGTGGCTACACCTTC
TRBV20-1	TRBD1	many	TRBJ1-5	CSARNRGLQPQHF	TGCAGTGCTAGGAACAGGGGTCTTCAGCCCCAGCATTTT
TRBV28	TRBD1	many	TRBJ1-2	CASSLGTGGDYGYTF	TGTGCCAGCAGTCTGGGGACAGGGGGTGACTATGGCTACACCTTC
TRBV30	.	.	TRBJ2-7	CAWGGRNAYYEQYF	TGTGCCTGGGGGGGCCGTAACGCGTACTACGAGCAGTACTTC
TRBV10-3	.	many	TRBJ2-6	CAISGFVGSGANVLTF	TGTGCCATCAGTGGGTTTGTGGGCTCTGGGGCCAACGTCCTGACTTTC
TRBV6-5	.	once	TRBJ1-1	CASSYRPREAFF	TGTGCCAGCAGTTACCGTCCAAGAGAAGCTTTCTTT